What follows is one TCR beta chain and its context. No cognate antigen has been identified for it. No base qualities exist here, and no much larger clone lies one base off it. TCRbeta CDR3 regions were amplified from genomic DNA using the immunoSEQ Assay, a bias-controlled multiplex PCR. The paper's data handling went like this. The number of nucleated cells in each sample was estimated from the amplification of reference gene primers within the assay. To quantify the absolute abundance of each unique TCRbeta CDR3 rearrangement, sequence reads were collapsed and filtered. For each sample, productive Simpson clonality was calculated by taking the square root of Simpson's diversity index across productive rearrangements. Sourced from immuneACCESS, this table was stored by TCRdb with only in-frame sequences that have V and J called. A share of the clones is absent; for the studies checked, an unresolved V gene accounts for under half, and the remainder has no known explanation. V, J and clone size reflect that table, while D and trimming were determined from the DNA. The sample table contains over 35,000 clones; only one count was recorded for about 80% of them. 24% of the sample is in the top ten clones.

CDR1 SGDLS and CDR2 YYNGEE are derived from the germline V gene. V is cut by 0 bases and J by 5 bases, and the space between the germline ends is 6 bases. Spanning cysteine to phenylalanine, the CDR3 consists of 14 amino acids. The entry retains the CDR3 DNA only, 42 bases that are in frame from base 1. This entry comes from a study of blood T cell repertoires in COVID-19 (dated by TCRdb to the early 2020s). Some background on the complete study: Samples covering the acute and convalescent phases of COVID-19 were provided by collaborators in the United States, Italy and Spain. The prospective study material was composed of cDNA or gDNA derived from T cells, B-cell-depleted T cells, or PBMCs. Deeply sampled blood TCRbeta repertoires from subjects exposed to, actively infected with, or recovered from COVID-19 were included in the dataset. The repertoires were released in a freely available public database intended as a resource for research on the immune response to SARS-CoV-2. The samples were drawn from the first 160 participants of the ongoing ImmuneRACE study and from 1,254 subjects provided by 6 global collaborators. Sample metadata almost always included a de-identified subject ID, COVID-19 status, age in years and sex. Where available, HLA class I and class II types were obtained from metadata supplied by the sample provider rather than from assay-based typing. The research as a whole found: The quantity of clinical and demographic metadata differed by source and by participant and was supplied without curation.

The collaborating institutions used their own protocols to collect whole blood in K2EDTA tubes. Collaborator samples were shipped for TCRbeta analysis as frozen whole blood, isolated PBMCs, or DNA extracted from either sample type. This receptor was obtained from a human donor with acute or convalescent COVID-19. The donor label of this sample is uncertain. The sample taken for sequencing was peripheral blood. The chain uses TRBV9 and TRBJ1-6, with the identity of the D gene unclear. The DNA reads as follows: TGTGCCAGCAGCGTAGGGGCAGATAATTCACCCCTCCACTTT. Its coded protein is CASSVGADNSPLHF.